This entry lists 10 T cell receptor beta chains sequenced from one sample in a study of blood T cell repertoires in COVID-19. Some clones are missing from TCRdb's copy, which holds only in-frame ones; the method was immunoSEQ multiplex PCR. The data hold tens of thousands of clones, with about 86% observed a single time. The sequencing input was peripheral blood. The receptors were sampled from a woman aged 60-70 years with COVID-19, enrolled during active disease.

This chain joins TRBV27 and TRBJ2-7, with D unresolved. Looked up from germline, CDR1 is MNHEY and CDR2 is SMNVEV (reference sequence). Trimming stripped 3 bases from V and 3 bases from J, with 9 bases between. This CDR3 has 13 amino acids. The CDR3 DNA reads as TGTGCCAGCAGTTTGAAGCTCGGCTACGAGCAGTACTTC. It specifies CASSLKLGYEQYF.

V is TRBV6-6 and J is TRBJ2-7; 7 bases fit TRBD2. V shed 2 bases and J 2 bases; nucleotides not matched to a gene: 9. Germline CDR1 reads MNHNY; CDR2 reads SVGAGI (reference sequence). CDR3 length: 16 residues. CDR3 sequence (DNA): TGTGCCAGCAGTTACCTGAGCGGGACCAATACCTACGAGCAGTACTTC. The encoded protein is CASSYLSGTNTYEQYF.

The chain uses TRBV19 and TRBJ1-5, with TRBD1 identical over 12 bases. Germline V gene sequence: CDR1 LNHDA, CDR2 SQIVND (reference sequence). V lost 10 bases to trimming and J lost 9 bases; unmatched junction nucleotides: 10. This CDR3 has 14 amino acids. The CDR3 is CATASGTGGRPQHF. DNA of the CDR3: TGTGCCACCGCCTCCGGGACAGGGGGCCGGCCCCAGCATTTT.

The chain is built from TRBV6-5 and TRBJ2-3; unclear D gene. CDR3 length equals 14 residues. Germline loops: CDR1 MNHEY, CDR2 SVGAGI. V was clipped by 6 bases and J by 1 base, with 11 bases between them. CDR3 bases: TGTGCCAGCAGGGCCCTCCGGGGCACAGATACGCAGTATTTT. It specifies CASRALRGTDTQYF.

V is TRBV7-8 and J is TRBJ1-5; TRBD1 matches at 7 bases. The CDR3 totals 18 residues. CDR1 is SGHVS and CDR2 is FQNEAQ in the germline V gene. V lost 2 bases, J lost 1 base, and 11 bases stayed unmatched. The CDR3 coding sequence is TGTGCCAGCAGCTTAATAGGTCAGGGGGGCGAAAGCAATCAGCCCCAGCATTTT. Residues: CASSLIGQGGESNQPQHF.

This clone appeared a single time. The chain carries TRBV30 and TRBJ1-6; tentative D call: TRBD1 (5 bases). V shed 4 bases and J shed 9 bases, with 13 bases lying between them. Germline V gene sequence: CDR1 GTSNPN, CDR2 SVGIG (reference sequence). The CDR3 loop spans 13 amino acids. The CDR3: CAWTPQGGSPLHF. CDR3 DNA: TGTGCCTGGACCCCGCAGGGCGGTTCACCCCTCCACTTT.

The CDR3 region is CASSFTGSYNEQFF. The CDR3 nucleotides read TGTGCCAGCAGTTTTACAGGGTCCTACAATGAGCAGTTCTTC. J is TRBJ2-1 and V is TRBV28, with TRBD1 as a possible D gene (6 bases). The V and J ends lost 3 bases and 1 base respectively, with 7 bases between them. The CDR3 is 14 amino acids. Germline CDR1 MDHEN, CDR2 SYDVKM.

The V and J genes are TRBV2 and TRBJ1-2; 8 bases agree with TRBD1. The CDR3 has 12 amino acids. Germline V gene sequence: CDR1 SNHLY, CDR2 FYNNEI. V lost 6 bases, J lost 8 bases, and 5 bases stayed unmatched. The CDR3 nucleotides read TGTGCCAGCAGCCCCGACAGGGGCGGCTACACCTTC. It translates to CASSPDRGGYTF.

The CDR3 loop reads CASSSTGFYGYTF. The CDR3 region has the DNA TGTGCCAGCAGCTCGACAGGTTTTTATGGCTACACCTTC. The genes are TRBV7-9 and TRBJ1-2; maybe TRBD1 (6 bases). Germline CDR1 reads SEHNR; CDR2 reads FQNEAQ (reference sequence). Trimming shortened V by 4 bases and J by 5 bases, and 11 bases separated the two germline ends. This CDR3 has 13 residues.

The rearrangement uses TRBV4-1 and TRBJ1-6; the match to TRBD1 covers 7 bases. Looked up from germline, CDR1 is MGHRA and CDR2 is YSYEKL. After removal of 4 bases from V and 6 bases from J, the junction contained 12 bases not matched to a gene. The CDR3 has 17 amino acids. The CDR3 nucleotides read TGCGCCAGCAGCCTCTTAACAGGGGACCCTGGTAATTCACCCCTCCACTTT. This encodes CASSLLTGDPGNSPLHF.